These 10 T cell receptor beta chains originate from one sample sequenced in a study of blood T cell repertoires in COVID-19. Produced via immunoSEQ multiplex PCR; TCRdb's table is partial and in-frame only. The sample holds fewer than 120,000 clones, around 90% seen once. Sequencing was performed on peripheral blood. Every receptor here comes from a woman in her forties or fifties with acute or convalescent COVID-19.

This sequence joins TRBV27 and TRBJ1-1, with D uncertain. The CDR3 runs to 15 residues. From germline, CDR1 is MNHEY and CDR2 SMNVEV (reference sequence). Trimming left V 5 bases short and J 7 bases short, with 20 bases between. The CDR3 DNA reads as TGTGCCAGCAGTCCCGCCCCCTCACACGCGGGTGAAGCTTTCTTT. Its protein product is CASSPAPSHAGEAFF.

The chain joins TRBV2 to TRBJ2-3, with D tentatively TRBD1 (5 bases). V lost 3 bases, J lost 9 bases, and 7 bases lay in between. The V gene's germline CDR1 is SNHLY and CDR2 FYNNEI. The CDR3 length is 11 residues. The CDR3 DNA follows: TGTGCCAGCAGTGACCAGGGAACGCAGTATTTT. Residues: CASSDQGTQYF.

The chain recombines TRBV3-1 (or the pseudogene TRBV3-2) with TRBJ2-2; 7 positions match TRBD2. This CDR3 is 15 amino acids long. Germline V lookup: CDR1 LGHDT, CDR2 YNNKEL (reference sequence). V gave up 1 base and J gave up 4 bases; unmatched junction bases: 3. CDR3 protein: CASSQGDYLTGELFF. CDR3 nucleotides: TGTGCCAGCAGCCAAGGGGACTACCTCACCGGGGAGCTGTTTTTT.

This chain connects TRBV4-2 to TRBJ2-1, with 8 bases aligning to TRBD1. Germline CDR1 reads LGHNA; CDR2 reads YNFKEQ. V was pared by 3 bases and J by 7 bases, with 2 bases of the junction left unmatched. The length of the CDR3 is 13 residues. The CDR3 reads CASSQDRVNEQFF. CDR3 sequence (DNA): TGTGCCAGCAGCCAGGACAGGGTTAATGAGCAGTTCTTC.

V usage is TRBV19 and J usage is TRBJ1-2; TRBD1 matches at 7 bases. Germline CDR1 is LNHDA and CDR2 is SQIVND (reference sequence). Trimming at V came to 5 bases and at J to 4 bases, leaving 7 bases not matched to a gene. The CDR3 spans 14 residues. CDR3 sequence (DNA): TGTGCCAGTAGTGATATAGGGGGCGGCTATGGCTACACCTTC. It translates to CASSDIGGGYGYTF.

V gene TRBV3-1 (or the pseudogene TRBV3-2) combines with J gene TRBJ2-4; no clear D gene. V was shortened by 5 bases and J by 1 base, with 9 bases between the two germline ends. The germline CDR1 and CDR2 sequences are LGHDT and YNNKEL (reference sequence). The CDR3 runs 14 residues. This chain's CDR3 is CASSSREAKNIQYF. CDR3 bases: TGTGCCAGCAGCTCCCGTGAGGCCAAAAACATTCAGTACTTC.

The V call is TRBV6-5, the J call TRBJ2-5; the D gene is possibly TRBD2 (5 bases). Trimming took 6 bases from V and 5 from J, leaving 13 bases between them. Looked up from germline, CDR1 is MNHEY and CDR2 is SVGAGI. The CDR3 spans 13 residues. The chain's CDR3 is CASRPRTGETQYF. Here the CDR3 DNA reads TGTGCCAGCAGACCCAGGACTGGGGAGACCCAGTACTTC.

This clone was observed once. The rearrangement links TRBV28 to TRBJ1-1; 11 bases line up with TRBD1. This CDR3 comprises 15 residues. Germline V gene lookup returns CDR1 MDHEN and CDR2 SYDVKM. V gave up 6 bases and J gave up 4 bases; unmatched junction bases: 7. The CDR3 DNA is TGTGCCAGCAGCACCGGGACAGGGGGATCCACTGAAGCTTTCTTT. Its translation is CASSTGTGGSTEAFF.

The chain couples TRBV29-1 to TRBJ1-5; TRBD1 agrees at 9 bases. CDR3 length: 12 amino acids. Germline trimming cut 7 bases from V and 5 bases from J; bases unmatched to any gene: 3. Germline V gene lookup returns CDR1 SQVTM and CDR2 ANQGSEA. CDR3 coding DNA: TGCAGCGCCCGGACAGGGGATCAGCCCCAGCATTTT. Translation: CSARTGDQPQHF.

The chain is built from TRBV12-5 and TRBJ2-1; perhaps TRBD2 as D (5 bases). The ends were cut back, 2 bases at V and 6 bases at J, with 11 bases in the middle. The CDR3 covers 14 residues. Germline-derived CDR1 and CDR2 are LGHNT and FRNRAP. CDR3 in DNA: TGTGCTAGTGGTTTGTCGGCTAGCACCAATGAGCAGTTCTTC. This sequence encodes CASGLSASTNEQFF.